These 15 T cell receptor beta chains came from one sample sequenced in a study of blood T cell repertoires in COVID-19. Produced via immunoSEQ multiplex PCR; TCRdb's table is partial and in-frame only. The table lists 170,000 or so clones, 80% to 85% of them singletons. Material for sequencing was peripheral blood. The receptors come from a woman aged 35 to 49 with COVID-19, enrolled during active disease.

The CDR3 coding sequence is TGTGCCAGCAGCTTAGACCCAGGGCAAGGAAACACCATATATTTT. Translating gives CASSLDPGQGNTIYF. The genes are TRBV7-2 and TRBJ1-3; TRBD1 might be the D (5 bases). V was cut by 1 base and J by 4 bases, with 11 bases left in between. Per the germline V gene, CDR1 is SGHTA and CDR2 is FQGNSA. The CDR3 totals 15 residues.

The chain combines TRBV27 with TRBJ1-5; maybe TRBD1 (5 bases). The CDR3 is made up of 12 amino acids. The V gene's germline CDR1 is MNHEY and CDR2 SMNVEV (reference sequence). Trimming took 5 bases from V and 11 from J, leaving 13 bases between them. DNA for the CDR3: TGTGCCAGCAGTCCCCCAGGGTTAACCCAGCATTTT. Its protein is CASSPPGLTQHF.

In the case of this clone: The sample has other DNA sequences that encode this CDR3 too. This chain joins TRBV9 and TRBJ1-3, with D unclear. Germline CDR1 SGDLS, CDR2 YYNGEE. The CDR3 totals 14 residues. Trimming removed 1 base from V and 2 bases from J, with 7 bases in between. Here the CDR3 DNA reads TGTGCCAGCAGCGTAACGCGGGCTGGAAACACCATATATTTT. It yields the protein CASSVTRAGNTIYF.

The CDR3 DNA reads as TGTGCCAGTAGTACCTTGAGACTTTTGATGAACACTGAAGCTTTCTTT. Its translation is CASSTLRLLMNTEAFF. The rearrangement uses TRBV19 and TRBJ1-1, with D unresolved. The germline V and J ends were trimmed by 4 bases and 0 bases, with 15 bases remaining between them. The germline V gene has CDR1 LNHDA and CDR2 SQIVND (reference sequence). This CDR3 has 16 residues.

A single count supports this clone. The J gene is TRBJ1-5, the V gene TRBV2, with TRBD1 matching 8 bases. CDR3 length: 14 amino acids. The germline CDR1 and CDR2 sequences are SNHLY and FYNNEI. Germline trimming cut 4 bases from V and 3 bases from J; bases unmatched to any gene: 2. The CDR3 region is CASSGQGNNQPQHF. CDR3 DNA sequence: TGTGCCAGCAGTGGACAGGGGAACAATCAGCCCCAGCATTTT.

The CDR3 DNA follows: TGTGCCAGCAGCTATGGACAGCCCTCTAATCAGCCCCAGCATTTT. This sequence encodes CASSYGQPSNQPQHF. V gene TRBV6-5 combines with J gene TRBJ1-5, with D perhaps matching TRBD1 (6 bases). Germline assignment: CDR1 MNHEY and CDR2 SVGAGI. Deletions cut 6 bases from V and 4 bases from J, with 16 bases between. This CDR3 contains 15 residues.

This clone has only one observation. V gene TRBV18 combines with J gene TRBJ2-7; 9 bases match TRBD2. The CDR3 sequence is 15 residues long. Germline V CDR1 and CDR2: KGHSH, LQKENI. V shed 3 bases, J shed 0 bases, and the junction held 3 bases outside the gene matches. CDR3 region: CASSPREGSSYEQYF. The CDR3 DNA sequence: TGTGCCAGCTCACCGCGGGAGGGTAGCTCCTACGAGCAGTACTTC.

V and J are TRBV5-1 and TRBJ2-1, with a tentative D call TRBD2 (6 bases). In germline, CDR1 is SGHRS, CDR2 YFSETQ. This CDR3 has 12 amino acids. V lost 8 bases, J lost 8 bases, and 14 bases lay in between. CDR3 protein: CASRTLADEQFF. CDR3 sequence (DNA): TGCGCCAGTAGGACACTAGCCGATGAGCAGTTCTTC.

The chain joins TRBV6-1 to TRBJ2-2; TRBD1 is a possible D gene (6 bases). The germline gives CDR1 MNHNS, CDR2 SASEGT. CDR3 length equals 16 residues. The germline V and J ends were trimmed by 3 bases and 6 bases, with 17 bases remaining between them. Here the CDR3 reads CASSDTGKRLSGELFF. CDR3 DNA sequence: TGTGCCAGCAGTGATACAGGGAAGAGACTTTCCGGGGAGCTGTTTTTT.

The chain carries TRBV5-1 and TRBJ1-2; 8 bases agree with TRBD1. CDR3 size: 14 residues. In germline, CDR1 is SGHRS, CDR2 YFSETQ. The V segment lost 0 bases and the J segment 8 bases; nucleotides outside the gene matches: 6. CDR3 protein: CASSLGGTGEGYTF. In nucleotides, the CDR3 is TGCGCCAGCAGCTTGGGGGGGACAGGAGAGGGCTACACCTTC.

The V call is TRBV5-6, the J call TRBJ1-6; D gene ambiguous. The germline V and J ends were trimmed by 1 base and 4 bases, with 12 bases remaining between them. The CDR3 spans 16 residues. Germline V lookup: CDR1 SGHDT, CDR2 YYEEEE. Here the CDR3 reads CASSLRHLPYNSPLHF. The CDR3 DNA is TGTGCCAGCAGCTTGCGACACCTACCTTATAATTCACCCCTCCACTTT.

V is TRBV7-9 and J is TRBJ2-4; TRBD1 matches at 8 bases. CDR3 size: 16 residues. Per the germline V gene, CDR1 is SEHNR and CDR2 is FQNEAQ (reference sequence). Germline trimming cut 5 bases from V and 8 bases from J; bases unmatched to any gene: 14. CDR3 DNA sequence: TGTGCCAGCAGCGCAACATCGGGACAGGCTTTTTACATTCAGTACTTC. Translating it yields CASSATSGQAFYIQYF. Using reference TRBV7-9 and TRBJ2-4 for the parts outside the CDR3, the full variable domain is DTGVSQNPRHKITKRGQNVTFRCDPISEHNRLYWYRQTLGQGPEFLTYFQNEAQLEKSRLLSDRFSAERPKGSFSTLEIQRTEQGDSAMYLCASSATSGQAFYIQYFGAGTRLSVL.

The table lists this clone with a count of one. The chain couples TRBV7-9 to TRBJ1-2, with TRBD1 matching over 8 bases. CDR1 and CDR2 from the germline V gene are SEHNR and FQNEAQ (reference sequence). J was trimmed by 2 bases and V by 4 bases; bases with no gene match: 3. The CDR3 extends over 14 amino acids. CDR3 protein: CASSSRTGNYGYTF. The DNA of the CDR3 is TGTGCCAGCAGCTCCCGGACAGGGAACTATGGCTACACCTTC.

The sample holds one count of this clone. CDR3 in amino acids: CASRALDSSNQPQHF. For the CDR3, the DNA is TGTGCCAGCAGAGCCTTGGACAGTTCCAATCAGCCCCAGCATTTT. The chain uses TRBV6-5 and TRBJ1-5; perhaps TRBD1 as D (6 bases). Trimming shortened V by 6 bases and J by 3 bases, and 15 bases separated the two germline ends. This CDR3 has 15 amino acids. Germline lookup yields CDR1 MNHEY and CDR2 SVGAGI.

The chain uses TRBV12-3 or TRBV12-4 and TRBJ1-5; the D is unclear. Trimming stripped 9 bases from V and 1 base from J, with 10 bases between. The CDR3 runs to 13 residues. The CDR3 is CASRTGSNQPQHF. CDR3 bases: TGTGCCAGTCGGACGGGGAGCAATCAGCCCCAGCATTTT.